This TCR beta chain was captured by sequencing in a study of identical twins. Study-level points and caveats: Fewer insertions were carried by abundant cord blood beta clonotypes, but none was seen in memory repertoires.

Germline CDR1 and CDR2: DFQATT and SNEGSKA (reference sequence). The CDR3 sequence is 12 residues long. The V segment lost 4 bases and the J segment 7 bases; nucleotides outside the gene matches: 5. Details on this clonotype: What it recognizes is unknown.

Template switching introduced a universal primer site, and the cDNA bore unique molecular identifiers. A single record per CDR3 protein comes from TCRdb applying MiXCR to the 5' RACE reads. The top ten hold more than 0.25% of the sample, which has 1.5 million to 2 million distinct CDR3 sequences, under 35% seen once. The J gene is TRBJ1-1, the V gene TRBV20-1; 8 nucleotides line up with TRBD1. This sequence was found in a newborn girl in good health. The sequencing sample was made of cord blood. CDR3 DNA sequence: TGCAGTGCTAAGGGACAGGTCCTTGAAGCTTTCTTT. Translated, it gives CSAKGQVLEAFF.